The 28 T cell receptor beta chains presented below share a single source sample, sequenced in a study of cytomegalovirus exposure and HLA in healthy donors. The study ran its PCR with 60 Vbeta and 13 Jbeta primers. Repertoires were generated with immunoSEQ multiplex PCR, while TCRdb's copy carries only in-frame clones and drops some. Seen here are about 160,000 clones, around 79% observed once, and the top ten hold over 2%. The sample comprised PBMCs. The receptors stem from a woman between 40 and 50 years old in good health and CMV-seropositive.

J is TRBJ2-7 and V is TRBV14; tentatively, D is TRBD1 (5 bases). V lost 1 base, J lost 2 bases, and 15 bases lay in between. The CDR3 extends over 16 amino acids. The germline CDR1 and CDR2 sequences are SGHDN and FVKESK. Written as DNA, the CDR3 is TGTGCCAGCAGCCAAGGGGCTACAGGAATCCCCTACGAGCAGTACTTC. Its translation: CASSQGATGIPYEQYF.

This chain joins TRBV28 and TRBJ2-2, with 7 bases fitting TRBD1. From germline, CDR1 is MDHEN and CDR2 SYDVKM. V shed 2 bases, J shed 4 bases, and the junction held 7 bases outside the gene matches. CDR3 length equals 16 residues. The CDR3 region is CASSLLDRASTGELFF. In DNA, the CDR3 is TGTGCCAGCAGTTTACTCGACAGGGCCAGCACCGGGGAGCTGTTTTTT.

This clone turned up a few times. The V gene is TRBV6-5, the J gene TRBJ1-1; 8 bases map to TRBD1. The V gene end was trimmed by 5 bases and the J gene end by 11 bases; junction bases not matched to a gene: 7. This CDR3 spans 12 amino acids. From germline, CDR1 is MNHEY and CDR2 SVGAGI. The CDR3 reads CASSAGGTVAFF. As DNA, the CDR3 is TGTGCCAGCAGTGCAGGGGGCACGGTCGCTTTCTTT.

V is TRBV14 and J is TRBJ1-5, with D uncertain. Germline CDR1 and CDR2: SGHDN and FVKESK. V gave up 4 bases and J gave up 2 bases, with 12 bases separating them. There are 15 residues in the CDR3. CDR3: CASSPLGGGNQPQHF. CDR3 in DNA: TGTGCCAGCAGCCCTCTGGGAGGAGGCAATCAGCCCCAGCATTTT.

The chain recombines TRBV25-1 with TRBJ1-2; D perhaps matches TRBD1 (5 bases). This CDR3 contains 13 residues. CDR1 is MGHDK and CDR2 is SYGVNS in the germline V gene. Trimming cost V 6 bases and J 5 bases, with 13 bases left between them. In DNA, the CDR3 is TGTGCCAGCAGCCCTGGGGGGAGATATGGCTACACCTTC. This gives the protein CASSPGGRYGYTF.

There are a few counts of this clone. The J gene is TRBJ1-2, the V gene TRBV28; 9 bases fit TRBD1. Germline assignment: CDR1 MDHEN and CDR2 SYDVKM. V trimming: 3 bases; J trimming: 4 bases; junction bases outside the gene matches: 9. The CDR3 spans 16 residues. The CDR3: CASSFPTSDRGYGYTF. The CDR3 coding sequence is TGTGCCAGCAGTTTTCCAACCTCGGACAGGGGCTATGGCTACACCTTC.

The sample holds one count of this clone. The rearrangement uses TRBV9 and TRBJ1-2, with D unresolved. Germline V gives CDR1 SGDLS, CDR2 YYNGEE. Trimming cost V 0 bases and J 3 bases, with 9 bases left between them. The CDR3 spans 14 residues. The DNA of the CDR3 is TGTGCCAGCAGCGTAGATAACAGAGACTATGGCTACACCTTC. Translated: CASSVDNRDYGYTF.

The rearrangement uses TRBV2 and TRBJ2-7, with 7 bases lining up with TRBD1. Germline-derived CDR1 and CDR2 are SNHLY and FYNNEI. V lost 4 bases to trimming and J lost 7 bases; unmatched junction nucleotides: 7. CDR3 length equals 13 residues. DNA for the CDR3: TGTGCCAGCAGTGTTAAGGGGGCAGGGGAGCAGTACTTC. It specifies CASSVKGAGEQYF.

CDR3 DNA: TGTGCCAGCAGCTTAGTGACGGGAGACTACGAGCAGTACTTC. Amino acid sequence: CASSLVTGDYEQYF. The chain uses TRBV7-2 and TRBJ2-7; D may be TRBD2 (6 bases). Between the trimmed V and J ends, which lost 1 base and 3 bases, there was a span of 10 bases. The CDR3 is 14 residues long. The V gene's germline CDR1 is SGHTA and CDR2 FQGNSA.

CDR3 loop: CASSFKRGETYEQYF. Written as DNA, the CDR3 is TGTGCCAGCAGCTTTAAGCGGGGTGAAACCTACGAGCAGTACTTC. V gene TRBV7-2 combines with J gene TRBJ2-7, with TRBD2 identical over 7 bases. V lost 3 bases, J lost 2 bases, and 7 bases stayed unmatched. CDR1 SGHTA and CDR2 FQGNSA come from the germline V gene. The CDR3 loop spans 15 amino acids.

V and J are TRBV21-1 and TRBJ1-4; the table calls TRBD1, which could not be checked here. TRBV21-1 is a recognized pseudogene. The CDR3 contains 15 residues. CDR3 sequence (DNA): TGTGCCAGCAGGGAAAGCCCCAGGGCTAATGAAAAACTGTTTTTT. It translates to CASRESPRANEKLFF.

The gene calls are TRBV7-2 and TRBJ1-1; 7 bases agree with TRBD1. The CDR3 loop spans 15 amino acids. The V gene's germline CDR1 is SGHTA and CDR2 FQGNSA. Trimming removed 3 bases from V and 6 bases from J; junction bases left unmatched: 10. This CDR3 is CASSFLTGVGSEAFF. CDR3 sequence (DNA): TGTGCCAGCAGCTTCCTCACAGGGGTTGGGTCTGAAGCTTTCTTT.

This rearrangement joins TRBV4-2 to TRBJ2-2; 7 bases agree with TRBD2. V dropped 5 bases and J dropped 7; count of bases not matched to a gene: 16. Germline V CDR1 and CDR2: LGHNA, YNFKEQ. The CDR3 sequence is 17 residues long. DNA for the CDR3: TGTGCCAGCAGCTCAGACACGGGCGCGGGAGAGGTCGGGGAGCTGTTTTTT. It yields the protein CASSSDTGAGEVGELFF.

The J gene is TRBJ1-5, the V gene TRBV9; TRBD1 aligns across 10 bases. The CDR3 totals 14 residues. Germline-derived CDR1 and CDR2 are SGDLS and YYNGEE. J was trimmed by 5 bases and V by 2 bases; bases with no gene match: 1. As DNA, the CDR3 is TGTGCCAGCAGCGTGGGGACAGGGGATCAGCCCCAGCATTTT. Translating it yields CASSVGTGDQPQHF.

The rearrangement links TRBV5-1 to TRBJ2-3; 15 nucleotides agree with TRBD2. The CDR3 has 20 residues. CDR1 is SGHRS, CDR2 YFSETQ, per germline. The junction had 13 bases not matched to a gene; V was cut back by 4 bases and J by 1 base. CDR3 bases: TGCGCCAGCAGCCGCACGGGACTAGCGGGGGGAGGATATGGCACAGATACGCAGTATTTT. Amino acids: CASSRTGLAGGGYGTDTQYF.

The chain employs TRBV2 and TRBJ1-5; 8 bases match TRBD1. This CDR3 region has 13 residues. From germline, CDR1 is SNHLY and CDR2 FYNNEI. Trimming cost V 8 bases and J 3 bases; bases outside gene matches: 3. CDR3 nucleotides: TGTGCCAGCGGACAGGGCACCAATCAGCCCCAGCATTTT. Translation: CASGQGTNQPQHF.

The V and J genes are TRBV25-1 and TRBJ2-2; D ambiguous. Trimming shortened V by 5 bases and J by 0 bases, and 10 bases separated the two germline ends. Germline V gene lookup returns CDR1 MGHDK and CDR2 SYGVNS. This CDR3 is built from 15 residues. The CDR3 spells CASSRFSANTGELFF. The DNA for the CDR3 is TGTGCCAGCAGTAGGTTCAGCGCGAACACCGGGGAGCTGTTTTTT.

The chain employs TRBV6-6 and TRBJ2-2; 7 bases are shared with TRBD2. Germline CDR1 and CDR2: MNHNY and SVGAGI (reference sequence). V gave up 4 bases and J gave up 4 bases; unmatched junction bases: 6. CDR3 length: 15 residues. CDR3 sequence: CASSSGGSITGELFF. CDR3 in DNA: TGTGCCAGCAGTTCCGGCGGGAGCATCACCGGGGAGCTGTTTTTT.

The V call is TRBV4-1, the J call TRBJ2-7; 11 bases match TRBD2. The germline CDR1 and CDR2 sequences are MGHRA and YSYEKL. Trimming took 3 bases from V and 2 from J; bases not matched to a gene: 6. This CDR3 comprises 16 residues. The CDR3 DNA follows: TGCGCCAGCAGCCATCAGGGACTAGCGGTTCCCTACGAGCAGTACTTC. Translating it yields CASSHQGLAVPYEQYF.

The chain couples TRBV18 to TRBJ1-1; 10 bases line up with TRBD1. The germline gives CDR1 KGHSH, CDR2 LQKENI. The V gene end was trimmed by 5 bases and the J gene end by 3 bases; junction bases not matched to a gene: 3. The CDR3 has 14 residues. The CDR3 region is CASSFGTGDTEAFF. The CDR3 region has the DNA TGTGCCAGCTCATTCGGGACAGGGGACACTGAAGCTTTCTTT.

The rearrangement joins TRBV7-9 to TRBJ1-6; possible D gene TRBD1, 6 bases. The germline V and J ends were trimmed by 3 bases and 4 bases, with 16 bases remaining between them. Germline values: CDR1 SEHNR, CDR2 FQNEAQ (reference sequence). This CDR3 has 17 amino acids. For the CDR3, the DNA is TGTGCCAGCAGCTTGCAGGGGAGTGGGGAGTATAATTCACCCCTCCACTTT. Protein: CASSLQGSGEYNSPLHF.

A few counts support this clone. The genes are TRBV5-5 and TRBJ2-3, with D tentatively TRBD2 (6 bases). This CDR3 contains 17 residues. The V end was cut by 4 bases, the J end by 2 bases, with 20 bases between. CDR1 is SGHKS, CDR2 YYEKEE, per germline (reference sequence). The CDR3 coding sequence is TGTGCCAGCAGCCCACGTCACGATGCGGGGATCACAGATACGCAGTATTTT. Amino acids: CASSPRHDAGITDTQYF. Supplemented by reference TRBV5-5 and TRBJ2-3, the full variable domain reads DAGVTQSPTHLIKTRGQQVTLRCSPISGHKSVSWYQQVLGQGPQFIFQYYEKEERGRGNFPDRFSARQFPNYSSELNVNALLLGDSALYLCASSPRHDAGITDTQYFGPGTRLTVL.

The CDR3: CASSLGPTSVNTDTQYF. CDR3 in DNA: TGTGCCAGCAGCTTGGGGCCCACTAGCGTAAACACAGATACGCAGTATTTT. This chain connects TRBV5-6 to TRBJ2-3; 7 nucleotides match TRBD2. V lost 0 bases, J lost 2 bases, and 9 bases stayed unmatched. This CDR3 spans 17 amino acids. CDR1 is SGHDT, CDR2 YYEEEE, per germline.

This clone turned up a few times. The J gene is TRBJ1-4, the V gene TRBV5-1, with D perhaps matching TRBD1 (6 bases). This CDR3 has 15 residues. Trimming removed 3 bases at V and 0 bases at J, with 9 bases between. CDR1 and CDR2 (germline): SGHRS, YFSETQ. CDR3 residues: CASSSQGATNEKLFF. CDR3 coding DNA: TGCGCCAGCAGCTCACAGGGTGCAACTAATGAAAAACTGTTTTTT.

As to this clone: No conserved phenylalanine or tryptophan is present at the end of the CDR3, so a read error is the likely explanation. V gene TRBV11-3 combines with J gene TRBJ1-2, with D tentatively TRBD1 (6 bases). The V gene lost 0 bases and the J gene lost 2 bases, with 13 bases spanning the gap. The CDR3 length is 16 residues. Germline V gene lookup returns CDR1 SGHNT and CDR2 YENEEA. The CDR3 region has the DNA TGTGCCAGCAGCTTAGAGGGAGGGGGAAGAAACTATGGCTACACCATC. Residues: CASSLEGGGRNYGYTI.

The chain's CDR3 is CASSFTSGGAGELFF. The CDR3 DNA follows: TGTGCCAGCAGTTTTACTAGCGGGGGGGCCGGGGAGCTGTTTTTT. This chain connects TRBV27 to TRBJ2-2; 13 nucleotides align to TRBD2. This CDR3 has 15 amino acids. Germline V lookup: CDR1 MNHEY, CDR2 SMNVEV (reference sequence). The V segment lost 3 bases and the J segment 6 bases; nucleotides outside the gene matches: 1.

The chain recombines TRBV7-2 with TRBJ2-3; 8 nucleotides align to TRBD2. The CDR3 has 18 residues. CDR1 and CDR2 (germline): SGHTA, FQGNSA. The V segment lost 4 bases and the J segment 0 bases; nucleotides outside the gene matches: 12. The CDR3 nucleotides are TGTGCCAGCAGCTCCCCAAGCGGGGGCCACCTTAGCACAGATACGCAGTATTTT. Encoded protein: CASSSPSGGHLSTDTQYF.

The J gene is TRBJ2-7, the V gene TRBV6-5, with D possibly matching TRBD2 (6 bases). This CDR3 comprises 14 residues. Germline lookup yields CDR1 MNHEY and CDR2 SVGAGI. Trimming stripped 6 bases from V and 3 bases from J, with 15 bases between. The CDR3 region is CASSSGDSNYEQYF. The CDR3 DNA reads TGTGCCAGCAGCTCCGGGGACTCCAACTACGAGCAGTACTTC.